This is a list of T cell receptor beta chains from one sample in a study of blood T cell repertoires in COVID-19. The data were produced by immunoSEQ multiplex PCR, yet TCRdb's version contains in-frame clones alone and is incomplete. The sample holds about 130,000 clones; roughly 90% are singletons and the top ten take about 2.5%. The sample taken for sequencing was PBMCs or T cells enriched from blood (not recorded which). Every receptor here comes from a woman in her fifties or sixties who had recovered from COVID-19. The CDR3 runs from the conserved cysteine through the conserved F or W. D genes are given only for firm matches. Clone size, where shown, is once, few, many, or a class for clones that have expanded.

V gene,CDR3 length,clone size,D gene,J gene,CDR3 DNA,CDR3 protein
TRBV6-5,12,-,-,TRBJ2-1,TGTGCCAGCAGCACTCCCTTCAGGGAGCAGTTCTTC,CASSTPFREQFF
TRBV6-2/TRBV6-3,14,-,-,TRBJ2-7,TGTGCCAGCAGTTATTTCAGGGGTTCCTACGAGCAGTACTTC,CASSYFRGSYEQYF
TRBV5-1,15,-,TRBD1,TRBJ1-4,TGCGCCAGCAGGCCGACAGGGGCGGCTAATGAAAAACTGTTTTTT,CASRPTGAANEKLFF
TRBV14,14,-,TRBD1,TRBJ1-2,TGTGCCAGCAGCCGGGGACAGGGGCCCTATGGCTACACCTTC,CASSRGQGPYGYTF
TRBV7-8,14,-,-,TRBJ1-6,TGTGCCAGCAGCCCCCAAGGGGTACATTCACCCCTCCACTTT,CASSPQGVHSPLHF
TRBV6-1,17,once,-,TRBJ2-2,TGTGCCAGCAGTGAAGAAACCTCAGGGTTGAGCACCGGGGAGCTGTTTTTT,CASSEETSGLSTGELFF
TRBV6-2/TRBV6-3,16,-,-,TRBJ2-1,TGTGCCAGCAGTTACCGCCAGGTTGGCTCCTACAATGAGCAGTTCTTC,CASSYRQVGSYNEQFF
TRBV5-1,15,-,-,TRBJ2-1,TGCGCCAGCAGCTCGCACAGGGGGGGATACAATGAGCAGTTCTTC,CASSSHRGGYNEQFF
TRBV7-2,15,-,TRBD2,TRBJ2-1,TGTGCCAGCAGCATAAGGACTAGCGGCCGAAATGAGCAGTTCTTC,CASSIRTSGRNEQFF
TRBV27,13,-,-,TRBJ2-7,TGTGCCAGCATGCCAGGGTTGGCGCTCGAGCAGTACTTC,CASMPGLALEQYF
TRBV12-3/TRBV12-4,13,-,-,TRBJ1-1,TGTGCCAGCAGCCCTTTGGAGGGGACTGAAGCTTTCTTT,CASSPLEGTEAFF
TRBV5-4,14,once,-,TRBJ1-1,TGTGCCAGCAGCTTTGAGGGTTTTTCGAACGGAGCTTTCTTT,CASSFEGFSNGAFF
TRBV9,14,-,TRBD1,TRBJ2-7,TGTGCCAGCAGCTTAGGACAGGGGGCCTACGAGCAGTACTTC,CASSLGQGAYEQYF
TRBV19,13,few,-,TRBJ2-5,TGTGCCAGTAGTCTTAGTATGGGGGGGCCCCAGTACTTC,CASSLSMGGPQYF
TRBV19,15,-,TRBD1,TRBJ1-1,TGTGCCAGTAGCCCCACCGGGACAGGGGGCGTCTCTGCTTTCTTT,CASSPTGTGGVSAFF
TRBV7-9,15,-,TRBD2,TRBJ2-3,TGTGCCAGCAGCCGAGCTAGCGGGGGTACAGATACGCAGTATTTT,CASSRASGGTDTQYF
TRBV19,14,-,-,TRBJ1-1,TGTGCCAGCACCTTACTGGGAGGGAGCACTGAAGCTTTCTTT,CASTLLGGSTEAFF
TRBV5-1,14,-,-,TRBJ1-3,TGCGCCAGCAGCACGGGAGTTGGTGGAAACACCATATATTTT,CASSTGVGGNTIYF
TRBV6-5,14,-,TRBD1,TRBJ2-2,TGTGCCAGCTCCGGGACAGGGTGGTCCGGGGAGCTGTTTTTT,CASSGTGWSGELFF
TRBV27,15,-,TRBD1,TRBJ1-1,TGTGCCAGCAGTTTGGGGACAGGGACGAACACTGAAGCTTTCTTT,CASSLGTGTNTEAFF
TRBV11-2,13,-,-,TRBJ2-7,TGTGCCAGCAGCTTTTTTCGGGGCTACGAGCAGTACTTC,CASSFFRGYEQYF
TRBV2,14,few,-,TRBJ1-1,TGTGCCAGCAGTGGGGGACAACTGAACACTGAAGCTTTCTTT,CASSGGQLNTEAFF
TRBV16,13,-,-,TRBJ1-2,TGTGCCAGCAGCAACCCGGGGGACTATGGCTACACCTTC,CASSNPGDYGYTF
TRBV3-1/TRBV3-2,16,once,-,TRBJ1-1,TGTGCCAGCAGCCAAGATCCCCAGAGGAGAACAGGGGAAGCTTTCTTT,CASSQDPQRRTGEAFF
TRBV18,13,-,TRBD1,TRBJ2-7,TGTGCCAGCTCGGGGGACAGGGCCTACGAGCAGTACTTC,CASSGDRAYEQYF
TRBV19,14,-,-,TRBJ1-3,TGTGCCAGTAGTATCGGGGTCGCGGGAAACACCATATATTTT,CASSIGVAGNTIYF